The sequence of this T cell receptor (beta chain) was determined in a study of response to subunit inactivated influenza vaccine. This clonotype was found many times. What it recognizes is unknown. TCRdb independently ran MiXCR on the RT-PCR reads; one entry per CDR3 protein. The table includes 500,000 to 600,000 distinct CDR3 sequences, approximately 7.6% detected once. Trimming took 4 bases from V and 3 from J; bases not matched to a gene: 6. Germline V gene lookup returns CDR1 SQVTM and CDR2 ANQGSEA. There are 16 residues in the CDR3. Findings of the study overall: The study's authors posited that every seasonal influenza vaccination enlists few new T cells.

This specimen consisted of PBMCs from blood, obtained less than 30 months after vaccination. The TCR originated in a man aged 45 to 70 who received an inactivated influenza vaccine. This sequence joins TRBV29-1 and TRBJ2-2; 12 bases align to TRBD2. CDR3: CSVGASGRADTGELFF. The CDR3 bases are TGCAGCGTTGGAGCTAGCGGGAGGGCCGACACCGGGGAGCTGTTTTTT.